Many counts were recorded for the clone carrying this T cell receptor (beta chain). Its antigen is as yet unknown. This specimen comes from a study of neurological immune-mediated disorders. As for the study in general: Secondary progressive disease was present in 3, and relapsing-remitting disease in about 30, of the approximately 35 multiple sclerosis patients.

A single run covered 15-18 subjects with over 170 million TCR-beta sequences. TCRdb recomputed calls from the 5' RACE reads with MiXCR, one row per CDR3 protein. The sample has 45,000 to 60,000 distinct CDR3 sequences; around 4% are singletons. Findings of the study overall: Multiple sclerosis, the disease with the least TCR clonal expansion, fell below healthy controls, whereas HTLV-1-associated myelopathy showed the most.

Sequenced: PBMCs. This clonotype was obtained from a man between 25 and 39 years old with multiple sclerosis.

CDR3 sequence: CASSLEVSDQYGYTF. The CDR3 DNA sequence: TGTGCCAGCAGCTTAGAGGTCTCAGATCAATATGGCTACACCTTC. V and J are TRBV7-2 and TRBJ1-2; D not resolved. From germline, CDR1 is SGHTA and CDR2 FQGNSA. The CDR3 totals 15 residues. Deletions cut 1 base from V and 5 bases from J, with 14 bases between.